This T cell receptor (beta chain) was captured by sequencing in a study of T cell changes during pregnancy in multiple sclerosis. Trimming stripped 0 bases from V and 2 bases from J, with 3 bases between. The CDR3 totals 13 residues. CDR1 and CDR2 from the germline V gene are LGHNA and YNFKEQ. Measured with immunoSEQ multiplex PCR; TCRdb has only the in-frame clones, and not every one. The sample includes over 55,000 clones, approximately 94% of them seen just once. The receptor's source is a female donor with multiple sclerosis, enrolled in a pregnancy study. Sequenced material: CD8+ T cells from peripheral blood mononuclear cells, taken in the third trimester of pregnancy. This chain connects TRBV4-2 to TRBJ2-3; no definite D call. The CDR3 region is CASSQELTDTQYF. The DNA for the CDR3 is TGTGCCAGCAGCCAAGAACTCACAGATACGCAGTATTTT.